This passage covers 8 T cell receptor beta chains from one sample sequenced in a study of neurological immune-mediated disorders. TCRdb analysed the 5' RACE reads with MiXCR anew, one entry per CDR3 protein. The sample holds approximately 46,000 distinct CDR3 sequences, around 2.9% seen once. The sample taken for sequencing was PBMCs. The receptors here all came from a woman aged 50 to 60 with multiple sclerosis.

This clonotype was seen many times. The rearrangement links TRBV15 to TRBJ2-5, with 8 bases fitting TRBD2. Trimming took 1 base from V and 1 from J; bases not matched to a gene: 11. The CDR3 runs 18 residues. Looked up from germline, CDR1 is LNHNV and CDR2 is YYDKDF (reference sequence). CDR3 coding DNA: TGTGCCACCAGCAGAGTTGCGGGGGGCGCTTTCCCCCAAGAGACCCAGTACTTC. Translation gives CATSRVAGGAFPQETQYF.

This clonotype was detected many times. V and J are TRBV4-2 and TRBJ2-3; the D call may be TRBD1 or TRBD2 (6 bases each). V lost 2 bases and J 0 bases, leaving 15 bases between the germline ends. CDR1 is LGHNA and CDR2 is YNFKEQ in the germline V gene. This CDR3 has 17 amino acids. The CDR3 sequence is CASSQLSGARSTDTQYF. CDR3 DNA: TGTGCCAGCAGCCAACTATCGGGGGCGCGTAGCACAGATACGCAGTATTTT.

This clonotype showed up many times. The chain is built from TRBV3-1 and TRBJ2-3, with D maybe TRBD1 (6 bases). CDR1 and CDR2 (germline): LGHDT, YNNKEL (reference sequence). With 1 base removed from V and 3 bases from J, the gap between germline ends came to 8 bases. The CDR3 length is 14 residues. The CDR3 reads CASSQGGRTDTQYF. The CDR3 nucleotides are TGTGCCAGCAGCCAAGGGGGGCGGACAGATACGCAGTATTTT.

The J gene is TRBJ2-1, the V gene TRBV20-1; 7 bases match TRBD2. The CDR3 contains 15 residues. Looked up from germline, CDR1 is DFQATT and CDR2 is SNEGSKA (reference sequence). With V trimmed by 2 bases and J by 0 bases, 4 bases remained unmatched. The CDR3 nucleotides are TGCAGTGCTAGACTAGCGGTAAGCTCCTACAATGAGCAGTTCTTC. Translated: CSARLAVSSYNEQFF.

This clonotype was seen repeatedly, ten times or more. The gene calls are TRBV12-3 or TRBV12-4 and TRBJ1-2; D gene ambiguous. Trimming cost V 3 bases and J 4 bases, with 9 bases left between them. This CDR3 contains 13 residues. The CDR3 reads CASSFAQSYGYTF. The CDR3 DNA sequence: TGTGCCAGCAGTTTTGCACAGAGCTATGGCTACACCTTC.

This clonotype has a count of ten or more. The chain employs TRBV5-6 and TRBJ1-1, with no clear D. Trimming cost V 6 bases and J 2 bases, with 14 bases left between them. The CDR3 has 14 residues. Germline loops: CDR1 SGHDT, CDR2 YYEEEE. The CDR3 DNA is TGTGCCAGCACCGGGCACCATAGAAACACTGAAGCTTTCTTT. This encodes CASTGHHRNTEAFF.

This clonotype was observed many times. The chain links TRBV20-1 to TRBJ2-7; D possibly corresponds to TRBD2 (5 bases). V lost 0 bases and J 1 base, leaving 13 bases between the germline ends. Germline values: CDR1 DFQATT, CDR2 SNEGSKA (reference sequence). The CDR3 has 15 amino acids. CDR3 sequence (DNA): TGCAGTGCTAGAGATCCACAGACTACGTCCTACGAGCAGTACTTC. Translating it yields CSARDPQTTSYEQYF.

The V call is TRBV5-6, the J call TRBJ2-5, with 8 bases identical to TRBD1. CDR1 and CDR2 (germline): SGHDT, YYEEEE. V dropped 4 bases and J dropped 7; count of bases not matched to a gene: 9. The CDR3 runs 14 residues. The CDR3 DNA reads as TGTGCCAGCAGCCCATGGACAGGGTCAAGGACCCAGTACTTC. Translated: CASSPWTGSRTQYF.